The present T cell receptor beta chain was sequenced within a study of blood T cell repertoires in COVID-19. Study in general: From T cells, B-cell-depleted T cells, or PBMCs came the material, which was cDNA or gDNA.

The germline V and J ends were trimmed by 2 bases and 5 bases, with 7 bases remaining between them. The CDR3 extends over 13 amino acids. CDR1 is LNHDA and CDR2 is SQIVND in the germline V gene (reference sequence). How the authors handled the data: Cell counts per sample came from amplifying reference gene primers. Generated by immunoSEQ multiplex PCR, the TCRdb table keeps only in-frame clones and is missing some. That table supplies the V and J calls and clone size; D and trimming were determined from the DNA. The table has around 100,000 clones, roughly 88% seen once. The sequenced sample consisted of peripheral blood. The clonotype originates from a woman in her sixties or seventies with acute or convalescent COVID-19. The chain employs TRBV19 and TRBJ2-1; D remains ambiguous. CDR3 in amino acids: CASSIQTDNEQFF. CDR3 DNA: TGTGCCAGTAGTATACAAACGGACAATGAGCAGTTCTTC.